In this sample, the clone carrying this T cell receptor beta chain turned up once. As yet, its antigen is unknown. The same CDR3 is also encoded by other DNA sequences in this sample. The data were obtained in a study of shared clonotypes between healthy human individuals. The study enrolled healthy HIV-negative adults without recent acute infections or vaccinations as donors. Germline values: CDR1 LNHDA, CDR2 SQIVND (reference sequence). The V end was cut by 6 bases, the J end by 4 bases, with 9 bases between. This CDR3 spans 12 amino acids. Some clones are missing from TCRdb's copy, which holds only in-frame ones; the method was immunoSEQ multiplex PCR. In the table there are some 2.1 million clones, 95% of which are singletons. Study outcomes and limitations: Naive subsets, compared against memory subsets, generally had larger estimated richness values.

J is TRBJ1-2 and V is TRBV19, with TRBD1 as a possible D gene (5 bases). This clonotype was sampled from a man aged 18 to 35 in good health. Sequences were obtained from naive CD4+ T cells sorted from blood. Subset: CD45RA+ positively selected. CDR3 bases: TGTGCCAGTAGCAGACAGACCTATGGCTACACCTTC. Translated, it gives CASSRQTYGYTF.